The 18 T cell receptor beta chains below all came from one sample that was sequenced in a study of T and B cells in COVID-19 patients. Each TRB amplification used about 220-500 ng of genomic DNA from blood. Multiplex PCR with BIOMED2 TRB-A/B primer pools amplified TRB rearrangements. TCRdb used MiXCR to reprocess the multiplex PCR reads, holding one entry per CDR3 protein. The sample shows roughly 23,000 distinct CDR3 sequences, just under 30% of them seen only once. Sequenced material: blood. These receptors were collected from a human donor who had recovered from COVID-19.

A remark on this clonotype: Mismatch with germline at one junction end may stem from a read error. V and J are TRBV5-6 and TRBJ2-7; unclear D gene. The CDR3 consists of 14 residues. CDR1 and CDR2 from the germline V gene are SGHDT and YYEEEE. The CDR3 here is CASSLAPRDYEQYF. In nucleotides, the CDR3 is TGCGCCAGCAGCTTGGCCCCAAGGGACTACGAGCAGTACTTC.

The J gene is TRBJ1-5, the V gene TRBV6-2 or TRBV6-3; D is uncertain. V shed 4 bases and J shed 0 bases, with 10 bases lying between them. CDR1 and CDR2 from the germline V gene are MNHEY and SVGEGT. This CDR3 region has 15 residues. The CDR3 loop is CASSSGPHSNQPQHF. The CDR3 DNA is TGTGCCAGCAGTTCCGGGCCGCATAGCAATCAGCCCCAGCATTTT.

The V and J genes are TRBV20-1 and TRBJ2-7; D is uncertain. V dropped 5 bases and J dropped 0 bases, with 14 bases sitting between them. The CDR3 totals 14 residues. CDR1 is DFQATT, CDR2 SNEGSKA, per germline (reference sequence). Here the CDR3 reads CSALSAESSYEQYF. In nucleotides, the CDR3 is TGCAGTGCTCTCTCAGCAGAGTCCTCCTACGAGCAGTACTTC.

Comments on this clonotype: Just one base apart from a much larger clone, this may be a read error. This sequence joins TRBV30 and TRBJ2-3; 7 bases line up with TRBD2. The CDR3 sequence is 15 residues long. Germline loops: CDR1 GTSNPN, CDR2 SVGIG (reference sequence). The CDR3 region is CAWSVAGPVTDTQNF. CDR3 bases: TGTGCCTGGAGTGTAGCGGGACCCGTCACAGATACGCAGAATTTT.

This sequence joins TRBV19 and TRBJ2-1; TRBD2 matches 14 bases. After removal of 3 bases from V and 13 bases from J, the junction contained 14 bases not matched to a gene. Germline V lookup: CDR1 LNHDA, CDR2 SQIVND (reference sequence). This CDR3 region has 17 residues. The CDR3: CASSIRGPGLAGEAQFF. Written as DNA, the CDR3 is TGTGCCAGTAGTATTAGAGGGCCGGGACTAGCGGGAGAGGCCCAGTTCTTC. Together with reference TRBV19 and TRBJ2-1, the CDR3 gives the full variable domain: DGGITQSPKYLFRKEGQNVTLSCEQNLNHDAMYWYRQDPGQGLRLIYYSQIVNDFQKGDIAEGYSVSREKKESFPLTVTSAQKNPTAFYLCASSIRGPGLAGEAQFFGPGTRLTVL.

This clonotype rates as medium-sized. CDR3 sequence: CASKGEGGANVLTF. As DNA, the CDR3 is TGTGCCAGTAAGGGGGAAGGGGGGGCCAACGTCCTGACTTTC. This chain connects TRBV19 to TRBJ2-6; possible D gene TRBD1, 6 bases. This CDR3 comprises 14 residues. With 7 bases removed from V and 4 bases from J, the gap between germline ends came to 11 bases. The germline V gene encodes CDR1 LNHDA and CDR2 SQIVND (reference sequence). Full variable domain (missing parts from reference TRBV19 and TRBJ2-6): DGGITQSPKYLFRKEGQNVTLSCEQNLNHDAMYWYRQDPGQGLRLIYYSQIVNDFQKGDIAEGYSVSREKKESFPLTVTSAQKNPTAFYLCASKGEGGANVLTFGAGSRLTVL.

This chain's CDR3 is CASSYSEKPQPQHF. CDR3 coding DNA: TGTGCCAGCAGTTACTCGGAAAAGCCTCAGCCCCAGCATTTT. This chain connects TRBV6-5 to TRBJ1-5; D uncertain. CDR1 MNHEY and CDR2 SVGAGI come from the germline V gene. This CDR3 spans 14 amino acids. V lost 0 bases and J 6 bases, leaving 9 bases between the germline ends.

The CDR3: CASSLSGVSYNEQFF. CDR3 coding DNA: TGTGCCAGCAGCTTGTCGGGAGTCTCCTACAATGAGCAGTTCTTC. The genes are TRBV7-9 and TRBJ2-1, with D possibly TRBD2 on 6 matching bases. Germline V gene data show CDR1 as SEHNR and CDR2 as FQNEAQ (reference sequence). V lost 3 bases, J lost 0 bases, and 9 bases lay in between. This CDR3 is built from 15 residues.

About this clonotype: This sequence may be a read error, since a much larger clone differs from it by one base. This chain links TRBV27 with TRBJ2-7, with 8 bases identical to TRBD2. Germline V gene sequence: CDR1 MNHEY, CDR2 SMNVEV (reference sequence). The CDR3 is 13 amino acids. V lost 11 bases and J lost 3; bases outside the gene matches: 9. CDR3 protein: CALNQRGIYEQYF. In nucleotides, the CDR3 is TGTGCCTTAAACCAGCGGGGGATCTACGAGCAGTACTTC.

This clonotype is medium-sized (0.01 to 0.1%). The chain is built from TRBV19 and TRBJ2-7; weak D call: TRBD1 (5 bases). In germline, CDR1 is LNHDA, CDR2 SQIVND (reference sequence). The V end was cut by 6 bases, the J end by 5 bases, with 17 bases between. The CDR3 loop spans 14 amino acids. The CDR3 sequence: CASSNLDSTHEQYF. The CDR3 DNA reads TGTGCCAGTAGCAACCTAGACAGCACCCACGAGCAGTACTTC.

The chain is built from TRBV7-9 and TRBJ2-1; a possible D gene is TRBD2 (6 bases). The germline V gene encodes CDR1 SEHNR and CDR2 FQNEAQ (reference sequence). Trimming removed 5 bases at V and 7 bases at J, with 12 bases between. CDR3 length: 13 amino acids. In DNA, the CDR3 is TGTGCCAGCAGCCCGGACTATCTAAATGAGCAGTTCTTC. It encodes CASSPDYLNEQFF.

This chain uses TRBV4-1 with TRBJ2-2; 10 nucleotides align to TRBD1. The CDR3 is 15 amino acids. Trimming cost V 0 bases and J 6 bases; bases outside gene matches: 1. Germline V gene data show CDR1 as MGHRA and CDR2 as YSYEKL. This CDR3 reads CASSQEDRGPGELFF. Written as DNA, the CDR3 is TGCGCCAGCAGCCAAGAAGACAGGGGGCCCGGGGAGCTGTTTTTT.

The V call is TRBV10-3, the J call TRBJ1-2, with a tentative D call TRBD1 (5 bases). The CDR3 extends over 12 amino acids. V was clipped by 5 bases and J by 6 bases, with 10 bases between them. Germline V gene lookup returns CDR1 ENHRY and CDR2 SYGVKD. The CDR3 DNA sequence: TGTGCCATCAGTCAGGAGGGGAATGGCTACACCTTC. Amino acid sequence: CAISQEGNGYTF.

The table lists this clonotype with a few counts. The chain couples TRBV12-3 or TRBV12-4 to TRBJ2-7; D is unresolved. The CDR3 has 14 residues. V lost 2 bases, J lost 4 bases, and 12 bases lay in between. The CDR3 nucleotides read TGTGCCAGCAGTTTAAACGGTTCCCCGTACGAGCAGTACTTC. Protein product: CASSLNGSPYEQYF.

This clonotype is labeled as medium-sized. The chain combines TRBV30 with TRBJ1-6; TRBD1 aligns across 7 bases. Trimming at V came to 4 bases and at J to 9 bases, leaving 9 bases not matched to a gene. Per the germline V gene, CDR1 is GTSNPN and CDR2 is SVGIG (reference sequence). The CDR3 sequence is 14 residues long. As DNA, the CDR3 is TGTGCCTGGAAGGGGATAGACAGGGTTTCACCCCTCCACTTT. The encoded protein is CAWKGIDRVSPLHF.

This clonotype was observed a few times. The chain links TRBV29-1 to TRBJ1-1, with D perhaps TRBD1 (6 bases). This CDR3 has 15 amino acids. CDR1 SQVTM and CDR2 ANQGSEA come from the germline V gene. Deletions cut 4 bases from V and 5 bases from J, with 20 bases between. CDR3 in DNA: TGCAGCGTTGGAAACCTGAATCCACAGGGAACTGAAGCTTTCTTT. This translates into CSVGNLNPQGTEAFF.

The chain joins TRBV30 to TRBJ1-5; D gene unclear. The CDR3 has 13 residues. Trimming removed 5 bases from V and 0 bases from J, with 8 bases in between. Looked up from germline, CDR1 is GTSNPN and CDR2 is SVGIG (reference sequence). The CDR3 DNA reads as TGTGCCTGGGGGGAGAATAGCAATCAGCCCCAGCATTTT. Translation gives CAWGENSNQPQHF.

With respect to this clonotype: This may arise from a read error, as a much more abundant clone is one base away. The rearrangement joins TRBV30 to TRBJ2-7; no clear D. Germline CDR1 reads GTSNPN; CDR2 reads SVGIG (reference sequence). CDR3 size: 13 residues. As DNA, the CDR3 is TGTGCCTGTAGTGCAATTACCATCTACGAGCAGTACTTC. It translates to CACSAITIYEQYF. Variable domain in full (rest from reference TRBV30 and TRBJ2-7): SQTIHQWPATLVQPVGSPLSLECTVEGTSNPNLYWYRQAAGRGLQLLFYSVGIGQISSEVPQNLSASRPQDRQFILSSKKLLLSDSGFYLCACSAITIYEQYFGPGTRLTVT.